The 17 T cell receptor beta chains reported below all come from one sample, sequenced in a study of T cell responses to AZD1222 COVID-19 vaccine. Clones were read by immunoSEQ multiplex PCR, and TCRdb kept only the in-frame ones, dropping some. The table has 200,000 or so clones, approximately 94% seen once. The sequencing here drew on peripheral blood, taken 28 days after the second AZD1222 dose. The source is an adult who received the AZD1222 COVID-19 vaccine.

This chain connects TRBV7-3 to TRBJ2-3; D could derive from TRBD1 or TRBD2 (6 bases each). The CDR3 loop spans 15 amino acids. V lost 6 bases, J lost 10 bases, and 23 bases lay in between. Germline V lookup: CDR1 SGHTA, CDR2 FQGTGA. CDR3 sequence reads: CASSIGGSALRAQYF. The DNA for the CDR3 is TGTGCCAGCAGTATCGGGGGCTCAGCCCTTAGAGCGCAGTATTTT.

J is TRBJ2-7 and V is TRBV14; D perhaps matches TRBD1 (6 bases). The CDR3 covers 14 residues. V lost 5 bases and J 3 bases, leaving 14 bases between the germline ends. Germline V lookup: CDR1 SGHDN, CDR2 FVKESK. DNA of the CDR3: TGTGCCAGCAGCTCCAGGGACACTTACTACGAGCAGTACTTC. Its translation is CASSSRDTYYEQYF. The full variable domain, its missing parts supplied by reference TRBV14 and TRBJ2-7, is EAGVTQFPSHSVIEKGQTVTLRCDPISGHDNLYWYRRVMGKEIKFLLHFVKESKQDESGMPNNRFLAERTGGTYSTLKVQPAELEDSGVYFCASSSRDTYYEQYFGPGTRLTVT.

The V call is TRBV11-2, the J call TRBJ1-1, with 10 nucleotides matching TRBD1. The junction had 2 bases not matched to a gene; V was cut back by 1 base and J by 6 bases. The CDR3 is made up of 14 amino acids. Germline values: CDR1 SGHAT, CDR2 FQNNGV. The CDR3, as DNA: TGTGCCAGCAGCTTAGGAGACAGGGGGCCTGAAGCTTTCTTT. This translates into CASSLGDRGPEAFF.

The chain couples TRBV29-1 to TRBJ1-1, with 8 nucleotides matching TRBD1. The ends lost 8 bases at V and 5 bases at J; junction bases unmatched: 10. The germline gives CDR1 SQVTM, CDR2 ANQGSEA. The CDR3 extends over 13 amino acids. CDR3 in amino acids: CSTRRQGRTEAFF. CDR3 sequence (DNA): TGCAGCACGAGAAGACAGGGGAGAACTGAAGCTTTCTTT.

The V gene is TRBV6-5, the J gene TRBJ1-4, with D possibly TRBD1 on 6 matching bases. Trimming pared 8 bases from V and 3 bases from J, leaving 16 bases between. The CDR3 is 15 amino acids. Germline V CDR1 and CDR2: MNHEY, SVGAGI. CDR3 in DNA: TGTGCCAGCCGGGACTCAGGACAGCCTAATGAAAAACTGTTTTTT. This codes for CASRDSGQPNEKLFF.

The V call is TRBV7-8, the J call TRBJ2-3; 8 bases line up with TRBD2. Germline CDR1 SGHVS, CDR2 FQNEAQ. V shed 7 bases, J shed 2 bases, and the junction held 8 bases outside the gene matches. The CDR3 contains 15 residues. The CDR3 DNA reads TGTGCCAGCAAGGTGACGGGGGGGTCCACAGATACGCAGTATTTT. Its translation: CASKVTGGSTDTQYF.

The CDR3 nucleotides read TGTGCCAGCAGTAAACAGGATTATAGCAATCAGCCCCAGCATTTT. Translating it yields CASSKQDYSNQPQHF. The chain joins TRBV2 to TRBJ1-5; possible D gene TRBD1, 5 bases. The ends were cut back, 5 bases at V and 0 bases at J, with 11 bases in the middle. This CDR3 is 15 amino acids long. CDR1 and CDR2 from the germline V gene are SNHLY and FYNNEI.

The CDR3 DNA follows: TGTGCCAGCAGTTCCGGACGGGGCTATGGCTACACCTTC. It translates to CASSSGRGYGYTF. The rearrangement links TRBV27 to TRBJ1-2, with D unresolved. Trimming stripped 4 bases from V and 4 bases from J, with 10 bases between. This CDR3 spans 13 amino acids. The V gene's germline CDR1 is MNHEY and CDR2 SMNVEV (reference sequence).

The rearrangement links TRBV30 to TRBJ1-4; tentative D call: TRBD1 (5 bases). The CDR3 contains 15 residues. Trimming shortened V by 3 bases and J by 7 bases, and 18 bases separated the two germline ends. Germline V lookup: CDR1 GTSNPN, CDR2 SVGIG (reference sequence). The CDR3 sequence is CAWSARPPGAEKLFF. In DNA form, the CDR3 reads TGTGCCTGGAGCGCACGACCGCCTGGGGCTGAAAAACTGTTTTTT.

V is TRBV10-3 and J is TRBJ2-3; the D gene is possibly TRBD1 (5 bases). Deletions cut 10 bases from V and 3 bases from J, with 14 bases between. This CDR3 region has 13 residues. Germline V CDR1 and CDR2: ENHRY, SYGVKD. CDR3 sequence (DNA): TGTGCCACCGCAGACAGCGAAACAGATACGCAGTATTTT. Amino acid sequence: CATADSETDTQYF.

V is TRBV6-5 and J is TRBJ2-1; 7 nucleotides line up with TRBD2. CDR1 and CDR2 from the germline V gene are MNHEY and SVGAGI. The CDR3 length is 15 residues. After removal of 7 bases from V and 6 bases from J, the junction contained 12 bases not matched to a gene. The CDR3 nucleotides read TGTGCCAGCAACCGCCCTGGGGACTACCTCAATGAGCAGTTCTTC. As protein: CASNRPGDYLNEQFF.

The chain has TRBV2 and TRBJ1-5; D not certain. The CDR3 has 15 residues. Between the trimmed V and J ends, which lost 3 bases and 9 bases, there was a span of 18 bases. Germline V lookup: CDR1 SNHLY, CDR2 FYNNEI. Written as DNA, the CDR3 is TGTGCCAGCAGTGATCCCGCAGAAATTCTGCGGCCCCAGCATTTT. This codes for CASSDPAEILRPQHF.

Notes on this clone: The sample contains more than one DNA sequence encoding this CDR3. The chain recombines TRBV2 with TRBJ1-1; 8 positions agree with TRBD1. Germline CDR1 reads SNHLY; CDR2 reads FYNNEI. The CDR3 consists of 14 residues. The trim removed 6 bases at V and 5 bases at J, leaving 8 bases unmatched. The CDR3 coding sequence is TGTGCCAGCAGGGGGCAGGGGGCAGGGACTGAAGCTTTCTTT. Protein product: CASRGQGAGTEAFF.

This chain joins TRBV2 and TRBJ2-1; 11 bases agree with TRBD2. This CDR3 contains 17 residues. CDR1 is SNHLY, CDR2 FYNNEI, per germline. The J segment lost 3 bases and the V segment lost 7 bases, leaving 11 bases of the junction unmatched. The CDR3 spells CASTRTPLAGGYNEQFF. The CDR3 nucleotides read TGTGCCAGCACTCGAACCCCTCTAGCGGGGGGCTACAATGAGCAGTTCTTC.

The V call is TRBV9, the J call TRBJ2-5; 8 nucleotides agree with TRBD2. CDR1 and CDR2 from the germline V gene are SGDLS and YYNGEE. J gave up 7 bases and V 4 bases, and 9 bases lay outside the gene matches. This CDR3 is built from 14 residues. CDR3 protein: CASSPRGGPGTQYF. DNA of the CDR3: TGTGCCAGCAGCCCCCGGGGGGGGCCCGGGACCCAGTACTTC.

The genes are TRBV9 and TRBJ1-5; possible D gene TRBD1, 5 bases. Germline CDR1 SGDLS, CDR2 YYNGEE. The CDR3 has 15 residues. With 1 base removed from V and 5 bases from J, the gap between germline ends came to 13 bases. CDR3 DNA sequence: TGTGCCAGCAGCGTAAATCCAGGGAATGATCAGCCCCAGCATTTT. Its protein product is CASSVNPGNDQPQHF.

The rearrangement joins TRBV9 to TRBJ1-2; 7 bases fit TRBD1. This CDR3 comprises 15 residues. The germline V gene encodes CDR1 SGDLS and CDR2 YYNGEE. J gave up 0 bases and V 4 bases, and 6 bases lay outside the gene matches. This chain's CDR3 is CASSLWDSANYGYTF. The CDR3 DNA follows: TGTGCCAGCAGCCTATGGGACAGCGCTAACTATGGCTACACCTTC.